This T cell receptor (beta chain) appears in the sequencing data of a study of cytomegalovirus exposure and HLA in healthy donors. This clone was observed a single time. Amplification used 60 Vbeta primers and 13 Jbeta primers. Authors' data handling: Unique TCR beta chains numbered approximately 80 million in a later analysis, with 10 million to 14 million shared. Assay: immunoSEQ multiplex PCR; the TCRdb copy retains only in-frame clones and omits some. V and J calls and clone size are as listed in that table; D and trimming were resolved from the DNA. Here the sample spans 200,000 to 300,000 clones, 85% being singletons. The source is a girl aged 2 to 10 in good health and CMV-seronegative. Sequencing was performed on PBMCs.

CDR3 residues: CASNPTGDFYEQYF. The DNA of the CDR3 is TGTGCCAGCAATCCGACAGGGGACTTCTACGAGCAGTACTTC. The chain joins TRBV6-1 to TRBJ2-5; 8 nucleotides agree with TRBD1. The DNA end is more similar to TRBJ2-7, so the J call may be wrong. Germline CDR1 MNHNS, CDR2 SASEGT. The CDR3 consists of 14 residues.